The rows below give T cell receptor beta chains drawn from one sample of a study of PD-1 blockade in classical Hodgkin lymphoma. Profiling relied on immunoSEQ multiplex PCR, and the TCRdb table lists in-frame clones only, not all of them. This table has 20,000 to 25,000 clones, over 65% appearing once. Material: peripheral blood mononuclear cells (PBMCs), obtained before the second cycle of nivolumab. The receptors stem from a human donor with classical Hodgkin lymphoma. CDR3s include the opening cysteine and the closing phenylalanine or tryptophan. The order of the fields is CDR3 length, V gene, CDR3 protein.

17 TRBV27 CASSPRLPGGSKETQYF
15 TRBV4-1 CASSFPGQFNEKLFF
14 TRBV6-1 CASSEIDGTDTQYF
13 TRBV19 CASSILTYNEQFF
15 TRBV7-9 CASSSTGSGNQPQHF
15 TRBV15 CATSRDGGGVYEQYF
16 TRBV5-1 CASSALQGVTYNEQFF
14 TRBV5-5 CASSLVGGGTEAFF
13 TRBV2 CASRVAGHYEQYF
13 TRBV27 CASIGQSSYEQYF
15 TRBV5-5 CAGQYGMRLDNEQFF
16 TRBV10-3 CAISSSGSSDTDTQYF
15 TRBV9 CVSSVESEIAYGYTF